The present T cell receptor beta chain was sequenced within a study of T cell repertoires in cytomegalovirus infection. In the study overall: Selection of CMV epitopes for the study included recently identified HLA-C-restricted and well-studied HLA-B-restricted ones. TCR beta signatures that were public indicated CMV infection and matching HLA type.

Study-level results: The ex vivo response was dominated by HLA-C-restricted CMV-specific TCR beta clonotypes. Cumulative frequency (of public TCR beta family members) identified carriers of CMV plus the relevant HLA.

This CDR3 is built from 15 residues. The V gene lost 3 bases and the J gene lost 0 bases, with 12 bases spanning the gap. Germline V gives CDR1 SEHNR, CDR2 FQNEAQ (reference sequence). TCRdb called the reads again in MiXCR, with one record for every CDR3 protein. The table shows 650,000 to 900,000 distinct CDR3 sequences, with 32% occurring only once. Turning to this clonotype: Its antigen is not identified.

This TCR was sampled from a human donor in good health (CMV status not recorded). Some clones in this sample may be carry-over from other donors' samples. The chain links TRBV7-9 to TRBJ2-7, with a tentative D call TRBD1 (6 bases). Sequenced material: cultured CD8+ T cells from PBMCs, taken from culture after CMV antigen stimulation. CDR3 nucleotide sequence: TGTGCCAGCAGCTTTACCGGGACACTCTCCTACGAGCAGTACTTC. It yields the protein CASSFTGTLSYEQYF.